This T cell receptor beta chain was sequenced in a study of cytomegalovirus exposure and HLA in healthy donors. The donors were part of the validation cohort of 95 to 150 subjects. That cohort was separate from the first cohort, which comprised 666 subjects. Profiled with immunoSEQ multiplex PCR; TCRdb holds only in-frame clones, not every one. The repertoire consists of about 180,000 clones, with about 89% occurring once and the leading ten covering less than 3%. V was pared by 3 bases and J by 3 bases, with 4 bases between. Germline CDR1 is MDHEN and CDR2 is SYDVKM. The length of the CDR3 is 12 residues.

This clonotype was sampled from a man between 18 and 35 years old in good health and CMV-seropositive. Source material: PBMCs. V usage is TRBV28 and J usage is TRBJ2-3, with D uncertain. CDR3 sequence reads: CASSFQTDTQYF. As DNA, the CDR3 is TGTGCCAGCAGTTTCCAAACAGATACGCAGTATTTT.